This TCR beta chain was sequenced for a study of cytomegalovirus exposure and HLA in healthy donors. Remarks on this clone: The antigen is undetermined.

CDR3 length equals 15 residues. Germline-derived CDR1 and CDR2 are MNHEY and SVGAGI. V shed 5 bases, J shed 2 bases, and the junction held 2 bases outside the gene matches. General study points: Prediction of most subjects' HLA-A and HLA-B alleles by TCR beta sequences was reportedly accurate. On later analysis, the bulk of CMV-associated TCR beta chains appeared to be HLA-restricted. Segments of the TCR beta V type were, in most cases, productive about 87% or about 30% of the time in an earlier analysis. Cytomegalovirus association was assigned to about 150 TCR beta chains.

The PCR ran on 60 Vbeta and 13 Jbeta primers. Sequencing was performed with immunoSEQ multiplex PCR; in TCRdb, only in-frame clones are kept and a portion is missing. The sample contains hundreds of thousands of clones, roughly 89% of which appear only once. The sample comprised PBMCs. The genes are TRBV6-5 and TRBJ2-1; TRBD2 matches at 11 bases. This TCR came from a woman younger than 30 in good health and CMV-seronegative. The CDR3: CASSLLAGAYNEQFF. For the CDR3, the DNA is TGTGCCAGCAGTCTACTAGCGGGGGCCTACAATGAGCAGTTCTTC.